This T cell receptor (beta chain) is drawn from a study of vaccination and CD4 T cells after COVID-19. In its sample, this clonotype was seen a few times. Each CDR3 protein is one row after TCRdb ran MiXCR on the PCR reads. The sample has about 36,000 distinct CDR3 sequences, under 45% seen once. The time point was: late sampling 161 to 241 days after vaccination in a few convalescent patients. From germline, CDR1 is LGHNA and CDR2 YNFKEQ. With 2 bases removed from V and 2 bases from J, the gap between germline ends came to 13 bases. CDR3 length: 15 residues. Specimen: CD4+ T cells from blood, collected about 7 months after SARS-CoV-2 vaccination. The rearrangement uses TRBV4-2 and TRBJ2-7; D remains unclear. This TCR was sampled from a human donor who had recovered from COVID-19. This CDR3 reads CASSQPRDPPYEQYF. CDR3 coding DNA: TGTGCCAGCAGCCAACCCCGAGACCCACCCTACGAGCAGTACTTC.